These 14 T cell receptor beta chains originate from one sample sequenced in a study of Ad26.COV2.S vaccination and SARS-CoV-2 variants. Treatment reported: about 20 received Ad26.COV2.S at low or high dose, single or two shots; 5 received placebo; per-sample allocation not given. Sampling happened 63 days after the first vaccine or placebo injection. The method was immunoSEQ multiplex PCR; TCRdb's version includes in-frame clones alone and lacks a portion of them. Of about 250,000 clones listed, over 75% are singletons. This specimen was peripheral blood, taken in a trial of Ad26.COV2.S vaccine versus placebo. The receptors derive from a person between 18 and 65 years old who received the Ad26.COV2.S COVID-19 vaccine or a placebo.

The chain uses TRBV5-6 and TRBJ1-4; 9 nucleotides agree with TRBD1. The CDR3 spans 17 residues. CDR1 and CDR2 from the germline V gene are SGHDT and YYEEEE. The ends lost 1 base at V and 4 bases at J; junction bases unmatched: 8. The CDR3 is CASSLSGLGQGNEKLFF. The DNA of the CDR3 is TGTGCCAGCAGCTTGTCGGGTTTGGGACAGGGTAATGAAAAACTGTTTTTT.

The V gene is TRBV6-5, the J gene TRBJ1-1; no clear D. Germline CDR1 reads MNHEY; CDR2 reads SVGAGI. Between the trimmed V and J ends, which lost 2 bases and 1 base, there was a span of 11 bases. The CDR3 extends over 15 amino acids. CDR3 sequence reads: CASSYTAVQNTEAFF. The CDR3 DNA follows: TGTGCCAGCAGTTACACGGCCGTCCAGAACACTGAAGCTTTCTTT.

J is TRBJ1-3 and V is TRBV30; 8 bases are shared with TRBD1. After removal of 4 bases from V and 0 bases from J, the junction contained 5 bases not matched to a gene. The CDR3 is made up of 15 amino acids. Germline V lookup: CDR1 GTSNPN, CDR2 SVGIG (reference sequence). CDR3 region: CAWNPTGGSGNTIYF. CDR3 nucleotide sequence: TGTGCCTGGAACCCAACAGGGGGCTCTGGAAACACCATATATTTT.

This chain connects TRBV5-1 to TRBJ2-1; no clear D. Trimming removed 6 bases from V and 1 base from J, with 17 bases in between. The CDR3 is made up of 16 amino acids. Germline lookup yields CDR1 SGHRS and CDR2 YFSETQ. CDR3 coding DNA: TGCGCCAGCATCCCGACGCCCGCCAATTCCTACAATGAGCAGTTCTTC. This translates into CASIPTPANSYNEQFF.

The V call is TRBV11-3, the J call TRBJ1-1, with unresolved D. The CDR3 totals 12 residues. Trimming took off 5 bases at V and 2 bases at J, with 6 bases between the two ends. Germline CDR1 and CDR2: SGHNT and YENEEA. The CDR3 sequence is CASSGRNTEAFF. CDR3 nucleotide sequence: TGTGCCAGCAGCGGCAGAAACACTGAAGCTTTCTTT.

The CDR3 bases are TGCAGCGGAGGGGGGGGTCGGACTGAAAAACTGTTTTTT. Translated: CSGGGGRTEKLFF. V gene TRBV29-1 combines with J gene TRBJ1-4; tentatively, D is TRBD1 (6 bases). CDR3 length: 13 amino acids. Trimming took 7 bases from V and 7 from J, leaving 16 bases between them. From germline, CDR1 is SQVTM and CDR2 ANQGSEA.

This chain joins TRBV20-1 and TRBJ1-1, with 10 bases identical to TRBD1. This CDR3 has 14 residues. V was clipped by 3 bases and J by 4 bases; unmatched bases: 5. CDR1 and CDR2 from the germline V gene are DFQATT and SNEGSKA (reference sequence). The CDR3 here is CSASGTGVGTEAFF. The CDR3 DNA is TGCAGTGCTAGTGGGACAGGGGTCGGCACTGAAGCTTTCTTT.

The gene calls are TRBV6-2 or TRBV6-3 and TRBJ2-1, with 7 bases lining up with TRBD2. V lost 0 bases and J lost 15; bases outside the gene matches: 8. The CDR3 is 13 residues long. Germline V gives CDR1 MNHEY, CDR2 SVGEGT. The CDR3 loop is CASSYSNRGDPFF. For the CDR3, the DNA is TGTGCCAGCAGTTACTCGAACCGGGGGGATCCGTTCTTC.

This chain uses TRBV10-1 with TRBJ1-1; 7 positions agree with TRBD1. The CDR3 sequence is 14 residues long. Germline V gene data show CDR1 as WNHNN and CDR2 as SYGVQD (reference sequence). J lost 7 bases, V lost 2 bases, and 7 bases had no gene match. This CDR3 is CASSELDREHEAFF. The CDR3 DNA is TGCGCCAGCAGTGAGCTCGACAGGGAACATGAAGCTTTCTTT.

This chain's CDR3 is CASREAALSSDTQYF. The CDR3 DNA sequence: TGCGCCAGCAGGGAAGCGGCCCTCAGTTCGGATACGCAGTATTTT. V gene TRBV4-1 combines with J gene TRBJ2-3; possibly TRBD2 for D (5 bases). This CDR3 is 15 amino acids long. The germline V and J ends were trimmed by 6 bases and 6 bases, with 19 bases remaining between them. Looked up from germline, CDR1 is MGHRA and CDR2 is YSYEKL.

V and J are TRBV4-1 and TRBJ2-7; TRBD1 agrees at 8 bases. The CDR3 runs to 19 residues. Per germline, CDR1 MGHRA and CDR2 YSYEKL. With V trimmed by 0 bases and J by 1 base, 14 bases remained unmatched. For the CDR3, the DNA is TGCGCCAGCAGCCAAGAAAAGGCGGGAAGGACAGGGATTTCCTACGAGCAGTACTTC. Its protein is CASSQEKAGRTGISYEQYF.

This clone was observed once. This chain uses TRBV24-1 with TRBJ1-5, with D uncertain. Trimming pared 7 bases from V and 1 base from J, leaving 1 base between. Germline loops: CDR1 KGHDR, CDR2 SFDVKD. This CDR3 has 11 residues. The CDR3 region has the DNA TGTGCCACCAGCAGCAATCAGCCCCAGCATTTT. Amino acids: CATSSNQPQHF.

The rearrangement uses TRBV3-1 (or the pseudogene TRBV3-2) and TRBJ2-6, with D perhaps matching TRBD1 or TRBD2 (5 bases each). Germline CDR1 and CDR2: LGHDT and YNNKEL (reference sequence). Between the trimmed V and J ends, which lost 4 bases and 0 bases, there was a span of 7 bases. The CDR3 extends over 15 amino acids. This chain's CDR3 is CASSPGTSGANVLTF. CDR3 sequence (DNA): TGTGCCAGCAGCCCGGGGACCTCTGGGGCCAACGTCCTGACTTTC.

The rearrangement links TRBV3-1 (or the pseudogene TRBV3-2) to TRBJ2-7; the D gene is possibly TRBD1 (5 bases). Germline V gene data show CDR1 as LGHDT and CDR2 as YNNKEL (reference sequence). V was shortened by 6 bases and J by 2 bases, with 8 bases between the two germline ends. The CDR3 is 12 amino acids. CDR3 loop: CASSKGAYEQYF. The CDR3 nucleotides are TGTGCCAGCAGTAAAGGGGCCTACGAGCAGTACTTC.